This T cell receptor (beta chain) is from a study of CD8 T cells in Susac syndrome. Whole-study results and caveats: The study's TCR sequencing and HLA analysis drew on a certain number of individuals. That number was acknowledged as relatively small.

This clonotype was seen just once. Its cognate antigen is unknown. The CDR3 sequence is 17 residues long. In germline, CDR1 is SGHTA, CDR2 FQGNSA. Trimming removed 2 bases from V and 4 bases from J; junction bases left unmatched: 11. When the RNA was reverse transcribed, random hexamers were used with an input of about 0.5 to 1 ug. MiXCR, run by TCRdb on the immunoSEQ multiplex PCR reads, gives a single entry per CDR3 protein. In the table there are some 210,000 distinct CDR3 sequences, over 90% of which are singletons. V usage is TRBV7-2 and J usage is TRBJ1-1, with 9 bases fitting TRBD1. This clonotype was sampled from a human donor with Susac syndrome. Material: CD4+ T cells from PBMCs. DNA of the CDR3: TGTGCCAGCAGCTTAACCCTCCCCAAGACAGGGGGCACTGAAGCTTTCTTT. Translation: CASSLTLPKTGGTEAFF.